A single sample is the source of the 25 T cell receptor beta chains below, sequenced in a study of blood T cell repertoires in COVID-19. TCRdb keeps only in-frame clones here, not all; method: immunoSEQ multiplex PCR. The sample shows some 350,000 clones, roughly 87% of them seen only once. The source material was PBMCs or T cells enriched from blood (not recorded which). These receptors originate from a woman aged 25 to 39 who had recovered from COVID-19.

The V call is TRBV7-6, the J call TRBJ2-1, with 12 positions matching TRBD2. Losses at the gene ends were 5 bases for V and 4 bases for J; bases not matched to a gene: 3. CDR3 size: 15 residues. Germline V lookup: CDR1 SGHVS, CDR2 FNYEAQ. The CDR3: CASSQTSGGYNEQFF. DNA for the CDR3: TGTGCCAGCAGCCAGACTAGCGGGGGATACAATGAGCAGTTCTTC.

The chain couples TRBV27 to TRBJ2-7, with 10 bases fitting TRBD1. Germline values: CDR1 MNHEY, CDR2 SMNVEV (reference sequence). Trimming at V came to 4 bases and at J to 3 bases, leaving 6 bases not matched to a gene. This CDR3 has 15 residues. The CDR3 is CASSYRGQGFYEQYF. The DNA of the CDR3 is TGTGCCAGCAGTTACCGGGGACAGGGGTTCTACGAGCAGTACTTC.

The V and J genes are TRBV3-1 (or the pseudogene TRBV3-2) and TRBJ1-2; D unresolved. Germline-derived CDR1 and CDR2 are LGHDT and YNNKEL (reference sequence). V lost 1 base and J lost 0, with 12 bases in between. The CDR3 consists of 16 residues. The CDR3 is CASSQVRSFPNYGYTF. Here the CDR3 DNA reads TGTGCCAGCAGCCAAGTCCGAAGCTTCCCTAACTATGGCTACACCTTC.

The chain uses TRBV2 and TRBJ2-2; maybe TRBD2 (5 bases). Trimming took off 5 bases at V and 4 bases at J, with 14 bases between the two ends. The CDR3 consists of 15 residues. CDR1 is SNHLY, CDR2 FYNNEI, per germline. The CDR3 sequence is CASSSQAVTTGELFF. The CDR3 DNA sequence: TGTGCCAGCAGTTCGCAAGCGGTGACCACCGGGGAGCTGTTTTTT.

The chain combines TRBV3-1 (or the pseudogene TRBV3-2) with TRBJ1-1; the D gene is possibly TRBD1 (5 bases). Deletions cut 2 bases from V and 0 bases from J, with 10 bases between. The CDR3 sequence is 15 residues long. Germline V gene lookup returns CDR1 LGHDT and CDR2 YNNKEL (reference sequence). Written as DNA, the CDR3 is TGTGCCAGCAGCCAATCCCGGGGGATGAACACTGAAGCTTTCTTT. It specifies CASSQSRGMNTEAFF.

The rearrangement uses TRBV27 and TRBJ2-5, with D maybe TRBD2 (7 bases). V lost 5 bases and J lost 1, with 17 bases in between. The germline gives CDR1 MNHEY, CDR2 SMNVEV (reference sequence). The CDR3 totals 16 residues. This CDR3 is CASSSLGGAPQETQYF. CDR3 DNA sequence: TGTGCCAGCAGTAGTTTGGGGGGGGCCCCCCAAGAGACCCAGTACTTC.

V is TRBV19 and J is TRBJ1-1, with D possibly TRBD1 on 6 matching bases. This CDR3 contains 15 residues. Per the germline V gene, CDR1 is LNHDA and CDR2 is SQIVND (reference sequence). V lost 6 bases, J lost 0 bases, and 14 bases lay in between. Here the CDR3 reads CASSALGALNTEAFF. CDR3 coding DNA: TGTGCCAGTAGCGCCTTGGGGGCACTGAACACTGAAGCTTTCTTT.

The rearrangement uses TRBV18 and TRBJ1-4; 8 positions agree with TRBD1. In germline, CDR1 is KGHSH, CDR2 LQKENI. The CDR3 extends over 18 amino acids. V lost 0 bases to trimming and J lost 0 bases; unmatched junction nucleotides: 6. The chain's CDR3 is CASSPPGTGHPTNEKLFF. CDR3 nucleotides: TGTGCCAGCTCACCACCCGGGACAGGCCACCCAACTAATGAAAAACTGTTTTTT. Filled out from reference TRBV18 and TRBJ1-4, the complete variable domain reads NAGVMQNPRHLVRRRGQEARLRCSPMKGHSHVYWYRQLPEEGLKFMVYLQKENIIDESGMPKERFSAEFPKEGPSILRIQQVVRGDSAAYFCASSPPGTGHPTNEKLFFGSGTQLSVL.

The gene calls are TRBV7-9 and TRBJ2-1, with TRBD2 matching 12 bases. The CDR3 totals 14 residues. Trimming took 5 bases from V and 7 from J; bases not matched to a gene: 3. Germline CDR1 is SEHNR and CDR2 is FQNEAQ (reference sequence). The CDR3 coding sequence is TGTGCCAGCAGCACCGGACTAGCGGGGAATGAGCAGTTCTTC. It is translated as CASSTGLAGNEQFF.

V gene TRBV5-1 combines with J gene TRBJ1-2; D not certain. CDR3 length equals 13 residues. V gave up 0 bases and J gave up 7 bases, with 10 bases separating them. The germline V gene has CDR1 SGHRS and CDR2 YFSETQ. The CDR3, as DNA: TGCGCCAGCAGCTTGGCCGAGGGTCCTGGCTACACCTTC. This translates into CASSLAEGPGYTF.

This sequence joins TRBV28 and TRBJ1-2; TRBD1 agrees at 8 bases. The CDR3 runs to 15 residues. Per the germline V gene, CDR1 is MDHEN and CDR2 is SYDVKM. The junction had 7 bases not matched to a gene; V was cut back by 6 bases and J by 1 base. The CDR3 reads CASSRGQDFNYGYTF. The CDR3 DNA sequence: TGTGCCAGCAGCAGGGGACAGGACTTTAACTATGGCTACACCTTC.

This chain joins TRBV5-1 and TRBJ2-5, with 7 bases fitting TRBD2. This CDR3 is built from 13 residues. Germline V gene data show CDR1 as SGHRS and CDR2 as YFSETQ. After removal of 0 bases from V and 5 bases from J, the junction contained 1 base not matched to a gene. CDR3 sequence (DNA): TGCGCCAGCAGCTTGGAAGCGGGGGAGACCCAGTACTTC. The encoded protein is CASSLEAGETQYF.

The chain uses TRBV7-9 and TRBJ2-5; D is undetermined. Trimming removed 3 bases at V and 1 base at J, with 6 bases between. The CDR3 loop spans 13 amino acids. The germline CDR1 and CDR2 sequences are SEHNR and FQNEAQ (reference sequence). CDR3 loop: CASSFQAQETQYF. CDR3 DNA sequence: TGTGCCAGCAGCTTCCAAGCCCAAGAGACCCAGTACTTC.

The gene calls are TRBV30 and TRBJ1-5; D unresolved. This CDR3 is 13 amino acids long. Deletions cut 1 base from V and 5 bases from J, with 9 bases between. Germline V gives CDR1 GTSNPN, CDR2 SVGIG (reference sequence). The CDR3 bases are TGTGCCTGGAGTGGACTGATGGATCAGCCCCAGCATTTT. It translates to CAWSGLMDQPQHF.

The chain has TRBV4-1 and TRBJ1-2; perhaps TRBD1 as D (6 bases). CDR1 is MGHRA, CDR2 YSYEKL, per germline. Deletions cut 3 bases from V and 4 bases from J, with 24 bases between. This CDR3 is 18 amino acids long. Here the CDR3 reads CASSQMTGYGSVGYGYTF. CDR3 DNA sequence: TGCGCCAGCAGCCAGATGACAGGCTATGGCAGTGTCGGCTATGGCTACACCTTC.

This clone was seen at least ten times. The V and J genes are TRBV18 and TRBJ2-1; 13 bases are shared with TRBD2. Germline trimming cut 3 bases from V and 6 bases from J; bases unmatched to any gene: 11. Germline V lookup: CDR1 KGHSH, CDR2 LQKENI. The CDR3 covers 18 residues. Here the CDR3 reads CASSPELLGTSGANEQFF. The CDR3 region has the DNA TGTGCCAGCTCACCTGAATTACTAGGGACTAGCGGGGCCAATGAGCAGTTCTTC.

The genes are TRBV5-1 and TRBJ2-7; TRBD2 aligns across 7 bases. With V trimmed by 4 bases and J by 2 bases, 3 bases remained unmatched. The CDR3 loop spans 13 amino acids. Germline CDR1 reads SGHRS; CDR2 reads YFSETQ. The CDR3 loop is CASSLSGPYEQYF. CDR3 DNA: TGCGCCAGCAGCCTTAGCGGGCCCTACGAGCAGTACTTC.

The chain has TRBV9 and TRBJ2-3, with TRBD2 matching over 10 bases. In germline, CDR1 is SGDLS, CDR2 YYNGEE. V gave up 0 bases and J gave up 0 bases; unmatched junction bases: 4. This CDR3 comprises 17 residues. The CDR3 nucleotides read TGTGCCAGCAGCGTAGATGCTAGCGGGGGCAGCACAGATACGCAGTATTTT. Residues: CASSVDASGGSTDTQYF.

This clone has a single count. The V gene is TRBV27, the J gene TRBJ1-6; perhaps TRBD1 as D (6 bases). Germline V gives CDR1 MNHEY, CDR2 SMNVEV (reference sequence). This CDR3 contains 16 residues. V was pared by 3 bases and J by 9 bases, with 18 bases between. CDR3: CASSFVTGRESSPLHF. DNA for the CDR3: TGTGCCAGCAGTTTTGTAACAGGGAGGGAGAGTTCACCCCTCCACTTT.

The genes are TRBV4-2 and TRBJ2-7; D unclear. The germline CDR1 and CDR2 sequences are LGHNA and YNFKEQ. CDR3 size: 14 residues. V lost 4 bases to trimming and J lost 2 bases, with 12 bases between them. The CDR3 coding sequence is TGTGCCAGCAGCCCGACAACTGAAGCCTACGAGCAGTACTTC. It translates to CASSPTTEAYEQYF.

The V call is TRBV19, the J call TRBJ2-7; 10 bases agree with TRBD1. Per the germline V gene, CDR1 is LNHDA and CDR2 is SQIVND (reference sequence). There are 14 residues in the CDR3. V shed 3 bases and J 4 bases; nucleotides not matched to a gene: 3. CDR3 in DNA: TGTGCCAGTAGTATCGGGACAGGGGATTACGAGCAGTACTTC. This codes for CASSIGTGDYEQYF.

Concerning this clone: The same CDR3 arises from other DNA sequences in this sample as well. V gene TRBV11-2 combines with J gene TRBJ1-1, with a weak D call TRBD1 (6 bases). The CDR3 sequence is 12 residues long. The germline CDR1 and CDR2 sequences are SGHAT and FQNNGV. V shed 6 bases and J shed 5 bases, with 10 bases lying between them. CDR3 in amino acids: CASSPDRTEAFF. Here the CDR3 DNA reads TGTGCCAGCAGTCCAGACAGGACTGAAGCTTTCTTT.

This chain uses TRBV6-4 with TRBJ1-4; D gene uncertain. Trimming shortened V by 4 bases and J by 14 bases, and 23 bases separated the two germline ends. The germline CDR1 and CDR2 sequences are MRHNA and SNTAGT. The CDR3 loop spans 15 amino acids. For the CDR3, the DNA is TGTGCCAGCAGTGGCGGCGGGCGCCTAATCGGTTTTCTGTTTTTT. It translates to CASSGGGRLIGFLFF.

The chain uses TRBV7-8 and TRBJ2-1; 9 nucleotides agree with TRBD2. The CDR3 has 15 amino acids. V gave up 5 bases and J gave up 2 bases; unmatched junction bases: 4. Germline CDR1 is SGHVS and CDR2 is FQNEAQ. For the CDR3, the DNA is TGTGCCAGCAGCAGTGGCGGGGGGGCCTACAATGAGCAGTTCTTC. Translation: CASSSGGGAYNEQFF.

V is TRBV18 and J is TRBJ2-7; 10 positions match TRBD2. V was clipped by 3 bases and J by 6 bases; unmatched bases: 14. The CDR3 has 17 residues. The germline V gene has CDR1 KGHSH and CDR2 LQKENI. CDR3 DNA sequence: TGTGCCAGCTCACCCGGCGAAGGTCTAGCGGGAGCGGGCGAGCAGTACTTC. Its translation is CASSPGEGLAGAGEQYF.